This entry lists 24 T cell receptor beta chains sequenced from one sample in a study of immune evolution from preneoplasia to lung adenocarcinoma. Assay: immunoSEQ multiplex PCR; the TCRdb copy retains only in-frame clones and omits some. The sample shows about 2,400 clones, about four fifths of them seen only once. Input material: FFPE lung adenocarcinoma in situ tissue. Receptors originate from a person aged 65-85 years with lung adenocarcinoma.

The count of this clone is one. Likely a read error: the CDR3 ends without its conserved phenylalanine or tryptophan. Because the CDR3's place on the DNA is in doubt, the DNA is left out and the CDR3 is given as listed by TCRdb. The chain joins TRBV30 to TRBJ2-7; the table's D call of TRBD2 was not tested on the DNA. Looked up from germline, CDR1 is GTSNPN and CDR2 is SVGIG (reference sequence). The CDR3 is made up of 10 amino acids, end residues included. The CDR3 here is CAWARLAGAD.

This clone was seen only once. The rearrangement joins TRBV7-9 to TRBJ2-1; D uncertain. The CDR3 has 11 amino acids. Germline V CDR1 and CDR2: SEHNR, FQNEAQ (reference sequence). Deletions cut 5 bases from V and 8 bases from J, with 7 bases between. The DNA of the CDR3 is TGTGCCAGCAGCCCCCAAGATGAGCAGTTCTTC. Amino acids: CASSPQDEQFF.

The chain recombines TRBV5-6 with TRBJ2-7; D is possibly TRBD1 or TRBD2 (5 bases each). The CDR3 extends over 14 amino acids. Deletions cut 6 bases from V and 2 bases from J, with 15 bases between. Looked up from germline, CDR1 is SGHDT and CDR2 is YYEEEE. The CDR3 is CASTPGRSTYEQYF. In DNA form, the CDR3 reads TGTGCCAGCACCCCGGGACGGTCCACCTACGAGCAGTACTTC.

The chain has TRBV29-1 and TRBJ2-7; no clear D gene. Germline CDR1 SQVTM, CDR2 ANQGSEA. This CDR3 comprises 13 residues. Trimming shortened V by 2 bases and J by 4 bases, and 12 bases separated the two germline ends. The CDR3 bases are TGCAGCGTTGAATCCCAAACCGGGTACGAGCAGTACTTC. Translating it yields CSVESQTGYEQYF.

The chain carries TRBV6-1 and TRBJ2-6, with a weak D call TRBD1 (5 bases). The CDR3 spans 17 residues. The V and J ends lost 3 bases and 0 bases respectively, with 12 bases between them. Per the germline V gene, CDR1 is MNHNS and CDR2 is SASEGT. The CDR3 sequence is CASSDRVYSSGANVLTF. Written as DNA, the CDR3 is TGTGCCAGCAGTGACAGGGTCTATAGCTCTGGGGCCAACGTCCTGACTTTC.

This sequence joins TRBV28 and TRBJ1-4; perhaps TRBD1 as D (5 bases). Between the trimmed V and J ends, which lost 6 bases and 5 bases, there was a span of 22 bases. The CDR3 totals 17 residues. Germline loops: CDR1 MDHEN, CDR2 SYDVKM. The CDR3 protein is CASSPFGRGRRNEKLFF. DNA for the CDR3: TGTGCCAGCAGCCCTTTTGGGCGGGGGAGGAGAAATGAAAAACTGTTTTTT.

The chain joins TRBV15 to TRBJ1-4, with no clear D. V was shortened by 2 bases and J by 5 bases, with 12 bases between the two germline ends. CDR1 is LNHNV and CDR2 is YYDKDF in the germline V gene (reference sequence). The CDR3 sequence is 15 residues long. In DNA, the CDR3 is TGTGCCACCAGCAGAACCAACGCCTTAAATGAAAAACTGTTTTTT. This encodes CATSRTNALNEKLFF.

The chain combines TRBV30 with TRBJ1-5; TRBD1 agrees at 9 bases. The germline V gene encodes CDR1 GTSNPN and CDR2 SVGIG (reference sequence). V was clipped by 4 bases and J by 6 bases; unmatched bases: 10. The CDR3 has 15 amino acids. The CDR3 sequence is CAWTSGQGYRQPQHF. The CDR3 DNA follows: TGTGCCTGGACCTCCGGACAGGGGTACCGTCAGCCCCAGCATTTT. The full variable domain, completed using reference TRBV30 and TRBJ1-5, is SQTIHQWPATLVQPVGSPLSLECTVEGTSNPNLYWYRQAAGRGLQLLFYSVGIGQISSEVPQNLSASRPQDRQFILSSKKLLLSDSGFYLCAWTSGQGYRQPQHFGDGTRLSIL.

The CDR3 DNA reads TGTGCCAGCTCACCAGGGTCAGGGAACTATGGCTACACCTTC. It encodes CASSPGSGNYGYTF. This rearrangement joins TRBV18 to TRBJ1-2, with D possibly being TRBD1 (5 bases). CDR1 and CDR2 (germline): KGHSH, LQKENI. Trimming removed 2 bases from V and 2 bases from J, with 9 bases in between. The CDR3 has 14 amino acids.

The chain carries TRBV21-1 and TRBJ2-3; the table gives TRBD2 as D, unverified against the DNA. TRBV21-1 is a known pseudogene. The CDR3 contains 18 residues. CDR3 DNA: TGTGCCAGCAGCAAAGCCATAGCGGGAGGGCATAGCACAGATACGCAGTATTTT. Protein sequence: CASSKAIAGGHSTDTQYF.

The V gene is TRBV5-1, the J gene TRBJ2-7; 10 bases are a match to TRBD1. CDR1 is SGHRS and CDR2 is YFSETQ in the germline V gene. J was trimmed by 6 bases and V by 3 bases; bases with no gene match: 9. This CDR3 contains 15 residues. DNA of the CDR3: TGCGCCAGCAGCTGGACACCGGGACAGGGGAGCGAGCAGTACTTC. This encodes CASSWTPGQGSEQYF.

The genes are TRBV19 and TRBJ1-5; D is perhaps TRBD1 (6 bases). Germline V gene data show CDR1 as LNHDA and CDR2 as SQIVND (reference sequence). CDR3 length equals 13 residues. V dropped 4 bases and J dropped 6 bases, with 10 bases sitting between them. This chain's CDR3 is CASSKQGGQPQHF. CDR3 nucleotide sequence: TGTGCCAGTAGTAAACAGGGAGGTCAGCCCCAGCATTTT.

This clone was seen a few times. The chain is built from TRBV5-1 and TRBJ2-5; possibly TRBD1 or TRBD2 for D (5 bases each). CDR3 length: 14 amino acids. V was trimmed by 0 bases and J by 5 bases, leaving 11 bases between them. CDR1 SGHRS and CDR2 YFSETQ come from the germline V gene. The CDR3 nucleotides are TGCGCCAGCAGCTTGGCCCCAGGGAGTGAGACCCAGTACTTC. As protein: CASSLAPGSETQYF.

The chain joins TRBV18 to TRBJ2-7; D is ambiguous. There are 14 residues in the CDR3. From germline, CDR1 is KGHSH and CDR2 LQKENI. V lost 3 bases and J 2 bases, leaving 11 bases between the germline ends. The CDR3 here is CASSPVGATYEQYF. The DNA for the CDR3 is TGTGCCAGCTCACCGGTCGGAGCTACCTACGAGCAGTACTTC.

The chain recombines TRBV6-5 with TRBJ1-1; D is undetermined. The V gene's germline CDR1 is MNHEY and CDR2 SVGAGI. The CDR3 is made up of 11 amino acids. The V end lost 4 bases, the J end lost 6 bases, and 6 bases lay between the germline ends. CDR3 sequence: CASSSSPEAFF. The CDR3 nucleotides read TGTGCCAGCAGTTCTTCCCCTGAAGCTTTCTTT.

The genes are TRBV15 and TRBJ2-7, with 9 bases lining up with TRBD1. With 3 bases clipped from V and 3 bases from J, the junction kept 6 bases outside the gene matches. There are 15 residues in the CDR3. Germline CDR1 LNHNV, CDR2 YYDKDF (reference sequence). CDR3 bases: TGTGCCACCAGCAGGGATACAGGGGGCGGCTACGAGCAGTACTTC. Translation: CATSRDTGGGYEQYF.

The V and J genes are TRBV14 and TRBJ2-7; the D gene is possibly TRBD1 (5 bases). The length of the CDR3 is 14 residues. V lost 1 base, J lost 3 bases, and 10 bases lay in between. The germline V gene encodes CDR1 SGHDN and CDR2 FVKESK. In nucleotides, the CDR3 is TGTGCCAGCAGCCAAGGCAGGGTGGTCTACGAGCAGTACTTC. This sequence encodes CASSQGRVVYEQYF.

This clone was seen only once. This sequence joins TRBV30 and TRBJ2-1; no clear D. Germline V CDR1 and CDR2: GTSNPN, SVGIG (reference sequence). The CDR3 covers 12 residues. V was shortened by 0 bases and J by 3 bases, with 3 bases between the two germline ends. CDR3 amino acids: CAWSVHYNEQFF. The CDR3 DNA reads TGTGCCTGGAGTGTCCACTACAATGAGCAGTTCTTC.

This clone was detected only once. The chain couples TRBV6-1 to TRBJ2-7; no clear D gene. The germline V and J ends were trimmed by 8 bases and 3 bases, with 8 bases remaining between them. In germline, CDR1 is MNHNS, CDR2 SASEGT. CDR3 length equals 11 residues. The CDR3 region is CASVLYYEQYF. CDR3 sequence (DNA): TGTGCCAGCGTTCTATACTACGAGCAGTACTTC.

This rearrangement joins TRBV7-8 to TRBJ1-5; D gene uncertain. CDR3 length: 14 amino acids. Per the germline V gene, CDR1 is SGHVS and CDR2 is FQNEAQ. V lost 4 bases, J lost 3 bases, and 10 bases lay in between. CDR3 coding DNA: TGTGCCAGCAGCTCCGCAGAACTCAATCAGCCCCAGCATTTT. Its protein is CASSSAELNQPQHF.

The V call is TRBV5-1, the J call TRBJ1-5, with D possibly TRBD1 on 6 matching bases. The CDR3 runs 14 residues. V was trimmed by 1 base and J by 6 bases, leaving 11 bases between them. Germline assignment: CDR1 SGHRS and CDR2 YFSETQ. The CDR3 loop reads CASSLMQGSQPQHF. The CDR3 nucleotides are TGCGCCAGCAGCTTGATGCAGGGGAGTCAGCCCCAGCATTTT.

This chain joins TRBV5-6 and TRBJ1-1, with 10 bases fitting TRBD1. Germline-derived CDR1 and CDR2 are SGHDT and YYEEEE. With V trimmed by 4 bases and J by 5 bases, 14 bases remained unmatched. The CDR3 is made up of 17 amino acids. CDR3 protein: CASSRPRVTGGDTEAFF. The CDR3 DNA follows: TGTGCCAGCAGCCGACCGAGAGTGACAGGGGGCGATACTGAAGCTTTCTTT.

This chain links TRBV30 with TRBJ1-4, with D tentatively TRBD1 (6 bases). The CDR3 is made up of 14 amino acids. The germline gives CDR1 GTSNPN, CDR2 SVGIG (reference sequence). V gave up 4 bases and J gave up 15 bases, with 24 bases separating them. The CDR3 coding sequence is TGTGCCTGGATCCGGGACACCACAGGGAAAAGGGTGTTTTTT. Protein sequence: CAWIRDTTGKRVFF.

The V gene is TRBV7-9, the J gene TRBJ1-5; D is possibly TRBD1 (5 bases). CDR1 and CDR2 (germline): SEHNR, FQNEAQ (reference sequence). V lost 6 bases and J lost 4, with 10 bases in between. The CDR3 loop spans 13 amino acids. Here the CDR3 reads CASSRDGNQPQHF. CDR3 sequence (DNA): TGTGCCAGCAGTAGGGACGGGAATCAGCCCCAGCATTTT.